These 2 T cell receptor beta chains share one sample of origin, sequenced in a study of metastatic and nonmetastatic thyroid tumors. Ahead of thyroid surgery, no patient had received treatment of any kind. TCRdb redid the clone calls on the PCR reads using MiXCR. The sample includes about 40,000 clones, approximately 16% of them seen just once. What was sequenced was blood. The source is a female donor with papillary thyroid cancer or a benign thyroid nodule (not recorded which). Some clones in this sample may be carry-over from other donors' samples.

This clone was observed at least ten times. The CDR3 nucleotides read TGTGCCAGTACCCCCCGGGGACAGCTCCCCCAATCACCCCTCCACTTT. Residues: CASTPRGQLPQSPLHF. V and J are TRBV19 and TRBJ1-6; TRBD1 matches 7 bases. CDR3 length: 16 residues. V dropped 7 bases and J dropped 10; count of bases not matched to a gene: 16. Per germline, CDR1 LNHDA and CDR2 SQIVND (reference sequence).

This clone was picked up one time. One junction end disagrees with the germline gene, perhaps due to a read error. The CDR3 reads CSASGGRRTEALF. In DNA form, the CDR3 reads TGCAGTGCTAGCGGGGGGCGGCGGACTGAAGCTCTCTTT. This chain links TRBV20-1 with TRBJ1-1, with D maybe TRBD1 (6 bases). The CDR3 totals 13 residues. Germline CDR1 and CDR2: DFQATT and SNEGSKA (reference sequence).